This T cell receptor (beta chain) is drawn from a study of control samples from healthy donors and cancer patients. The repertoire was sequenced with immunoSEQ multiplex PCR; TCRdb's copy has only in-frame clones and lacks some. The table records around 71,000 clones, about 90% of them present only once. V was trimmed by 5 bases and J by 8 bases, leaving 15 bases between them. The CDR3 sequence is 13 residues long. Germline V gives CDR1 LGHDT, CDR2 YNNKEL (reference sequence). The receptor's source is a woman aged 45-65 years with head and neck cancer. The sample taken for sequencing was PBMCs. This rearrangement joins TRBV3-1 (or the pseudogene TRBV3-2) to TRBJ1-2; tentative D call: TRBD1 (5 bases). The CDR3 here is CASSRSQGSGYTF. In DNA form, the CDR3 reads TGTGCCAGCAGCAGATCCCAGGGTAGCGGCTACACCTTC.